A single sample is the source of the 27 T cell receptor beta chains below, sequenced in a study of a mutant IDH1 vaccine in newly diagnosed glioma. These receptors' targets are unknown. The time point: week 5, during vaccination. Doses consisted of 300 ug of mutant IDH1 20-mer peptide each, paired with topical imiquimod. Sequencing used immunoSEQ multiplex PCR; TCRdb keeps in-frame clones, though not all of them. The sample contains approximately 57,000 clones, approximately 82% of which appear only once. The sequencing used PBMCs, collected from a glioma patient whose treatment included an IDH1 peptide vaccine. The receptors here all came from a woman under 30 with glioma. Some clones in this sample may be carry-over from other donors' samples.

The V gene is TRBV9, the J gene TRBJ2-7; D might be TRBD1 (5 bases). The CDR3 has 13 amino acids. Germline CDR1 and CDR2: SGDLS and YYNGEE. V was clipped by 0 bases and J by 6 bases, with 10 bases between them. The chain's CDR3 is CASSVEGNGEQYF. CDR3 DNA sequence: TGTGCCAGCAGCGTAGAGGGGAATGGCGAGCAGTACTTC. The full variable domain, with the rest looked up from reference TRBV9 and TRBJ2-7, is DSGVTQTPKHLITATGQRVTLRCSPRSGDLSVYWYQQSLDQGLQFLIQYYNGEERAKGNILERFSAQQFPDLHSELNLSSLELGDSALYFCASSVEGNGEQYFGPGTRLTVT.

The count of this clone is one. V gene TRBV5-4 combines with J gene TRBJ1-5, with no clear D. This CDR3 is 15 amino acids long. Germline CDR1 is SGHNT and CDR2 is YYREEE (reference sequence). V was cut by 1 base and J by 2 bases, with 10 bases left in between. The CDR3 nucleotides are TGTGCCAGCAGCTTGTGGGCAGACGGCAATCAGCCCCAGCATTTT. It codes for CASSLWADGNQPQHF.

This chain links TRBV5-6 with TRBJ1-1; D gene uncertain. This CDR3 has 12 amino acids. The V gene's germline CDR1 is SGHDT and CDR2 YYEEEE. Trimming took off 0 bases at V and 3 bases at J, with 3 bases between the two ends. CDR3 DNA sequence: TGTGCCAGCAGCTTGGGGGACACTGAAGCTTTCTTT. As protein: CASSLGDTEAFF. Full variable domain (rest looked up from reference TRBV5-6 and TRBJ1-1): DAGVTQSPTHLIKTRGQQVTLRCSPKSGHDTVSWYQQALGQGPQFIFQYYEEEERQRGNFPDRFSGHQFPNYSSELNVNALLLGDSALYLCASSLGDTEAFFGQGTRLTVV.

The chain couples TRBV5-6 to TRBJ2-1; D not resolved. CDR3 length equals 15 residues. The germline CDR1 and CDR2 sequences are SGHDT and YYEEEE. Between the trimmed V and J ends, which lost 4 bases and 1 base, there was a span of 12 bases. The CDR3 coding sequence is TGTGCCAGCAGCGACTGGCCGGAATCCTACAATGAGCAGTTCTTC. Translation: CASSDWPESYNEQFF.

This clone was observed a few times. The rearrangement links TRBV29-1 to TRBJ1-1, with D possibly being TRBD1 (5 bases). V was trimmed by 4 bases and J by 7 bases, leaving 13 bases between them. This CDR3 contains 12 residues. Germline V CDR1 and CDR2: SQVTM, ANQGSEA. This chain's CDR3 is CSVGQGYSEAFF. CDR3 bases: TGCAGCGTTGGCCAGGGTTACAGTGAAGCTTTCTTT.

In this sample, this clone turned up once. CDR3 nucleotides: TGCGCCAGCAGCCAAGAGCAAACAGGGGCTTTCTATGGCTACACCTTC. Amino acids: CASSQEQTGAFYGYTF. The V and J genes are TRBV4-1 and TRBJ1-2; TRBD1 agrees at 7 bases. CDR1 is MGHRA, CDR2 YSYEKL, per germline. This CDR3 is 16 amino acids long. V was clipped by 0 bases and J by 4 bases; unmatched bases: 8.

The chain is built from TRBV30 and TRBJ2-2; 7 nucleotides agree with TRBD2. The junction had 9 bases not matched to a gene; V was cut back by 3 bases and J by 8 bases. Germline V gene data show CDR1 as GTSNPN and CDR2 as SVGIG (reference sequence). The CDR3 extends over 14 amino acids. The CDR3 sequence: CAWSPSGEWGELFF. The DNA for the CDR3 is TGTGCCTGGAGCCCTAGCGGAGAATGGGGGGAGCTGTTTTTT.

The rearrangement links TRBV19 to TRBJ2-7, with D maybe TRBD1 (6 bases). This CDR3 contains 15 residues. Germline loops: CDR1 LNHDA, CDR2 SQIVND (reference sequence). The V end was cut by 3 bases, the J end by 0 bases, with 12 bases between. CDR3 nucleotides: TGTGCCAGTAGTATGAGACAGGTCGGCTCCTACGAGCAGTACTTC. This translates into CASSMRQVGSYEQYF.

The CDR3 region has the DNA TGCAGCGTCCTCAGGGGGTCCGGGGCCAACGTCCTGACTTTC. Its translation: CSVLRGSGANVLTF. The rearrangement links TRBV29-1 to TRBJ2-6; the match to TRBD1 covers 7 bases. The CDR3 runs 14 residues. CDR1 is SQVTM and CDR2 is ANQGSEA in the germline V gene. V was pared by 6 bases and J by 4 bases, with 6 bases of the junction left unmatched. Drawing the rest from reference TRBV29-1 and TRBJ2-6, the complete variable domain is SAVISQKPSRDICQRGTSLTIQCQVDSQVTMMFWYRQQPGQSLTLIATANQGSEATYESGFVIDKFPISRPNLTFSTLTVSNMSPEDSSIYLCSVLRGSGANVLTFGAGSRLTVL.

The chain combines TRBV4-2 with TRBJ1-1; D possibly corresponds to TRBD1 (6 bases). The CDR3 is made up of 14 amino acids. V was shortened by 1 base and J by 5 bases, with 11 bases between the two germline ends. Germline-derived CDR1 and CDR2 are LGHNA and YNFKEQ. CDR3 residues: CASSQVRGATEAFF. The CDR3 region has the DNA TGTGCCAGCAGCCAAGTTCGGGGGGCAACTGAAGCTTTCTTT.

The CDR3 DNA reads as TGCGCCAGCAGCCAAGATCCGGGGAGAGATCAGCCCCAGCATTTT. Amino acids: CASSQDPGRDQPQHF. The V and J genes are TRBV4-3 and TRBJ1-5; D gene uncertain. This CDR3 spans 15 amino acids. Trimming pared 0 bases from V and 5 bases from J, leaving 11 bases between. Germline V gene sequence: CDR1 LGHNA, CDR2 YSLEER.

The chain carries TRBV9 and TRBJ1-2; 7 nucleotides match TRBD1. Per the germline V gene, CDR1 is SGDLS and CDR2 is YYNGEE. This CDR3 contains 13 residues. With 7 bases clipped from V and 5 bases from J, the junction kept 8 bases outside the gene matches. The CDR3 bases are TGTGCCAGCGGGACAGAGGATCGGTATGGCTACACCTTC. Translated, it gives CASGTEDRYGYTF.

This chain uses TRBV5-6 with TRBJ2-3; possible D gene TRBD1, 5 bases. The CDR3 covers 17 residues. Germline V gene data show CDR1 as SGHDT and CDR2 as YYEEEE. Trimming shortened V by 4 bases and J by 3 bases, and 21 bases separated the two germline ends. The CDR3 bases are TGTGCCAGCAGCCGTTGGCAACCCAGGACAAATACAGATACGCAGTATTTT. Its protein product is CASSRWQPRTNTDTQYF.

The chain uses TRBV6-1 and TRBJ2-5, with 7 bases aligning to TRBD2. The length of the CDR3 is 15 residues. The V gene's germline CDR1 is MNHNS and CDR2 SASEGT. Trimming at V came to 1 base and at J to 1 base, leaving 3 bases not matched to a gene. The CDR3 here is CASSEGGGTQETQYF. DNA of the CDR3: TGTGCCAGCAGTGAAGGGGGGGGGACCCAAGAGACCCAGTACTTC.

This sequence joins TRBV6-5 and TRBJ1-2, with D unclear. Deletions cut 7 bases from V and 4 bases from J, with 7 bases between. Looked up from germline, CDR1 is MNHEY and CDR2 is SVGAGI. This CDR3 contains 11 residues. The CDR3 DNA is TGTGCCAGCACAAGCGGCTATGGCTACACCTTC. This encodes CASTSGYGYTF.

The genes are TRBV5-1 and TRBJ2-3; D is unresolved. This CDR3 comprises 14 residues. Germline V gene lookup returns CDR1 SGHRS and CDR2 YFSETQ. V was cut by 2 bases and J by 2 bases, with 9 bases left in between. CDR3 bases: TGCGCCAGCAGCTTAGGAGCGTTCACAGATACGCAGTATTTT. Its protein product is CASSLGAFTDTQYF.

The chain couples TRBV6-6 to TRBJ2-7; D is possibly TRBD1 or TRBD2 (6 bases each). V dropped 7 bases and J dropped 0 bases, with 10 bases sitting between them. The CDR3 totals 13 residues. Germline assignment: CDR1 MNHNY and CDR2 SVGAGI (reference sequence). CDR3 bases: TGTGCCAGCAAGGGGGGCTACTCCTACGAGCAGTACTTC. It is translated as CASKGGYSYEQYF.

This clone was found a few times. V and J are TRBV30 and TRBJ2-7; perhaps TRBD1 as D (6 bases). V gave up 3 bases and J gave up 7 bases, with 13 bases separating them. CDR1 and CDR2 (germline): GTSNPN, SVGIG (reference sequence). This CDR3 is 12 amino acids long. The CDR3 coding sequence is TGTGCCTGGAGGGCAAGGGGGTTTGAGCAGTACTTC. Translated: CAWRARGFEQYF.

V gene TRBV7-9 combines with J gene TRBJ2-1, with 9 positions matching TRBD2. V shed 5 bases and J 0 bases; nucleotides not matched to a gene: 5. Germline V CDR1 and CDR2: SEHNR, FQNEAQ (reference sequence). This CDR3 spans 16 amino acids. The CDR3 reads CASSRGRDYSYNEQFF. In nucleotides, the CDR3 is TGTGCCAGCAGCCGCGGGAGGGACTACTCCTACAATGAGCAGTTCTTC.

The chain employs TRBV5-5 and TRBJ1-2, with 8 bases identical to TRBD1. The V and J ends lost 4 bases and 3 bases, in that order; junction bases with no gene match: 2. This CDR3 is 13 amino acids long. The germline gives CDR1 SGHKS, CDR2 YYEKEE (reference sequence). The CDR3 DNA reads TGTGCCAGCAGCGCGACAGGGGACTATGGCTACACCTTC. Its translation is CASSATGDYGYTF. Looking up the rest from reference TRBV5-5 and TRBJ1-2 gives the full variable domain: DAGVTQSPTHLIKTRGQQVTLRCSPISGHKSVSWYQQVLGQGPQFIFQYYEKEERGRGNFPDRFSARQFPNYSSELNVNALLLGDSALYLCASSATGDYGYTFGSGTRLTVV.

The chain has TRBV6-5 and TRBJ2-7, with 9 bases that match TRBD2. Germline V lookup: CDR1 MNHEY, CDR2 SVGAGI. Trimming removed 2 bases from V and 5 bases from J; junction bases left unmatched: 7. CDR3 length: 15 amino acids. CDR3 in amino acids: CASSYGGGAPDEQYF. In DNA form, the CDR3 reads TGTGCCAGCAGTTACGGCGGGGGGGCGCCCGACGAGCAGTACTTC.

Written as DNA, the CDR3 is TGCGCCAGCAGCTCCGGAACTAGAAATGAGCAGTTCTTC. Residues: CASSSGTRNEQFF. This chain uses TRBV5-1 with TRBJ2-1; tentative D call: TRBD2 (5 bases). The V end lost 3 bases, the J end lost 7 bases, and 11 bases lay between the germline ends. CDR1 is SGHRS and CDR2 is YFSETQ in the germline V gene. CDR3 length: 13 amino acids. Full variable domain (outside the CDR3, taken from reference TRBV5-1 and TRBJ2-1): KAGVTQTPRYLIKTRGQQVTLSCSPISGHRSVSWYQQTPGQGLQFLFEYFSETQRNKGNFPGRFSGRQFSNSRSEMNVSTLELGDSALYLCASSSGTRNEQFFGPGTRLTVL.

This rearrangement joins TRBV6-6 to TRBJ2-5; D tentatively fits TRBD1 or TRBD2 (5 bases each). CDR3 size: 14 residues. CDR1 is MNHNY, CDR2 SVGAGI, per germline (reference sequence). V lost 11 bases to trimming and J lost 0 bases, with 16 bases between them. This chain's CDR3 is CASYPGPHQETQYF. The DNA of the CDR3 is TGTGCCTCCTACCCGGGGCCCCACCAAGAGACCCAGTACTTC.

V gene TRBV10-3 combines with J gene TRBJ2-6, with TRBD1 matching over 9 bases. Germline loops: CDR1 ENHRY, CDR2 SYGVKD. J gave up 1 base and V 6 bases, and 10 bases lay outside the gene matches. The CDR3 is 18 amino acids. The CDR3 protein is CAIRPPGQGSSGANVLTF. CDR3 sequence (DNA): TGTGCCATCAGACCGCCGGGACAGGGATCGTCTGGGGCCAACGTCCTGACTTTC.

This clone is a singleton in its sample. This rearrangement joins TRBV27 to TRBJ1-3, with 7 bases lining up with TRBD1. The junction had 5 bases not matched to a gene; V was cut back by 6 bases and J by 3 bases. The length of the CDR3 is 14 residues. Germline CDR1 and CDR2: MNHEY and SMNVEV (reference sequence). This chain's CDR3 is CASSLQGNGNTIYF. Here the CDR3 DNA reads TGTGCCAGCAGCTTACAGGGGAATGGAAACACCATATATTTT.

In this sample, this clone turned up a few times. The CDR3: CASSARLANEQYF. As DNA, the CDR3 is TGTGCCAGCAGCGCCAGACTAGCAAACGAGCAGTACTTC. V usage is TRBV4-2 and J usage is TRBJ2-7, with TRBD2 matching 7 bases. Per germline, CDR1 LGHNA and CDR2 YNFKEQ. This CDR3 is built from 13 residues. Trimming removed 5 bases from V and 5 bases from J; junction bases left unmatched: 6.

V usage is TRBV7-2 and J usage is TRBJ1-5; 8 bases agree with TRBD1. V lost 2 bases and J lost 5; bases outside the gene matches: 5. Per germline, CDR1 SGHTA and CDR2 FQGNSA. This CDR3 has 15 amino acids. The CDR3 coding sequence is TGTGCCAGCAGCTTATGGGCAGGGGGCGATCAGCCCCAGCATTTT. As protein: CASSLWAGGDQPQHF.